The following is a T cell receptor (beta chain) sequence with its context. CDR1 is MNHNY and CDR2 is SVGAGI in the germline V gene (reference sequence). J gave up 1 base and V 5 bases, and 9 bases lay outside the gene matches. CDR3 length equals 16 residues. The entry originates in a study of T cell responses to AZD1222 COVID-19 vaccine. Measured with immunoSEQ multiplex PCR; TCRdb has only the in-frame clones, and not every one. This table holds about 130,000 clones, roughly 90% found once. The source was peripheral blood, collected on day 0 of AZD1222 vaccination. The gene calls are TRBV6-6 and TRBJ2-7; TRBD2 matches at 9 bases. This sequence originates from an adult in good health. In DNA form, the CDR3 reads TGTGCCAGCAGTCGAATTGGGACTAGCAGTTCCTACGAGCAGTACTTC. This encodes CASSRIGTSSSYEQYF.